Below are 20 T cell receptor beta chains sequenced from a single sample in a study of CD8 T cells in ankylosing spondylitis. Findings and caveats of the study: Within ankylosing spondylitis blood, a TCR beta motif made up of eight highly homologous variants appeared to be characteristic.

These receptors' targets are unknown. TCRdb passed the 5' RACE reads through MiXCR, listing each CDR3 protein once. The sample contains fewer than 750,000 distinct CDR3 sequences, roughly 20% of which appear only once. Sequencing was done on a sample of blood, either unsorted or a sorted T cell fraction (not recorded which). The source of these receptors is a male donor with ankylosing spondylitis.

This clonotype showed up just a few times. The V call is TRBV7-9, the J call TRBJ2-5; 7 bases line up with TRBD2. This CDR3 is 14 amino acids long. The junction had 5 bases not matched to a gene; V was cut back by 2 bases and J by 5 bases. Germline V gene data show CDR1 as SEHNR and CDR2 as FQNEAQ (reference sequence). The CDR3 protein is CASSLPSGGETQYF. CDR3 DNA: TGTGCCAGCAGCTTACCTAGCGGCGGGGAGACCCAGTACTTC.

This clonotype was detected only a few times. The chain joins TRBV4-1 to TRBJ1-1; no firm D call. V lost 6 bases and J lost 1, with 15 bases in between. CDR1 and CDR2 from the germline V gene are MGHRA and YSYEKL. The length of the CDR3 is 15 residues. The CDR3 sequence: CASSPPHQTNTEAFF. DNA for the CDR3: TGCGCCAGCAGTCCTCCCCATCAAACGAACACTGAAGCTTTCTTT.

V and J are TRBV20-1 and TRBJ1-2; D not resolved. The CDR3 runs to 12 residues. Germline CDR1 DFQATT, CDR2 SNEGSKA (reference sequence). V was shortened by 6 bases and J by 2 bases, with 10 bases between the two germline ends. Written as DNA, the CDR3 is TGCAGTGCGCCGGCTCACAACTATGGCTACACCTTC. Amino acid sequence: CSAPAHNYGYTF.

This clonotype appeared a few times. The chain employs TRBV7-2 and TRBJ2-7, with D perhaps matching TRBD1 or TRBD2 (5 bases each). Germline V CDR1 and CDR2: SGHTA, FQGNSA. V lost 2 bases, J lost 6 bases, and 14 bases lay in between. CDR3 size: 14 residues. The CDR3 reads CASSLSGRKSEQYF. The CDR3, as DNA: TGTGCCAGCAGCTTATCAGGGAGAAAGAGCGAGCAGTACTTC. Combining the CDR3 with reference TRBV7-2 and TRBJ2-7 gives the whole variable domain GAGVSQSPSNKVTEKGKDVELRCDPISGHTALYWYRQSLGQGLEFLIYFQGNSAPDKSGLPSDRFSAERTGGSVSTLTIQRTQQEDSAVYLCASSLSGRKSEQYFGPGTRLTVT.

This chain connects TRBV30 to TRBJ2-7; D uncertain. The CDR3 spans 12 residues. Germline V CDR1 and CDR2: GTSNPN, SVGIG (reference sequence). The germline V and J ends were trimmed by 2 bases and 6 bases, with 11 bases remaining between them. For the CDR3, the DNA is TGTGCCTGGAGTCTTTTGAGGACCGAGCAGTACTTC. It is translated as CAWSLLRTEQYF.

The V call is TRBV14, the J call TRBJ2-2; maybe TRBD1 (6 bases). There are 13 residues in the CDR3. Per the germline V gene, CDR1 is SGHDN and CDR2 is FVKESK. V shed 4 bases and J shed 8 bases, with 11 bases lying between them. The CDR3 protein is CASSPRTVGELFF. In DNA, the CDR3 is TGTGCCAGCAGCCCGCGGACAGTTGGGGAGCTGTTTTTT.

This clonotype was observed a handful of times. This chain joins TRBV7-9 and TRBJ1-2; D is undetermined. The CDR3 length is 13 residues. Deletions cut 6 bases from V and 8 bases from J, with 16 bases between. Germline V gene data show CDR1 as SEHNR and CDR2 as FQNEAQ (reference sequence). CDR3 in DNA: TGTGCCAGCAGTCCCGACTGGTCACGGGGCTACACCTTC. Translated, it gives CASSPDWSRGYTF. Combining the CDR3 with reference TRBV7-9 and TRBJ1-2 gives the whole variable domain DTGVSQNPRHKITKRGQNVTFRCDPISEHNRLYWYRQTLGQGPEFLTYFQNEAQLEKSRLLSDRFSAERPKGSFSTLEIQRTEQGDSAMYLCASSPDWSRGYTFGSGTRLTVV.

The V and J genes are TRBV28 and TRBJ2-5; 9 bases fit TRBD1. Germline CDR1 is MDHEN and CDR2 is SYDVKM. There are 14 residues in the CDR3. V was pared by 5 bases and J by 6 bases, with 7 bases of the junction left unmatched. The CDR3 protein is CASSTQGQGQTQYF. CDR3 DNA: TGTGCCAGCAGTACCCAGGGACAGGGACAGACCCAGTACTTC.

This clonotype was seen a handful of times. V is TRBV7-2 and J is TRBJ2-2; D may be TRBD1 (5 bases). Trimming removed 2 bases from V and 8 bases from J, with 12 bases in between. The CDR3 runs to 14 residues. The germline CDR1 and CDR2 sequences are SGHTA and FQGNSA. The CDR3 DNA follows: TGTGCCAGCAGCTTACAGGGTGGGGTTGGGGAGCTGTTTTTT. Translated: CASSLQGGVGELFF. Full variable domain (outside the CDR3, taken from reference TRBV7-2 and TRBJ2-2): GAGVSQSPSNKVTEKGKDVELRCDPISGHTALYWYRQSLGQGLEFLIYFQGNSAPDKSGLPSDRFSAERTGGSVSTLTIQRTQQEDSAVYLCASSLQGGVGELFFGEGSRLTVL.

The sample holds a few counts of this clonotype. CDR3 region: CASSQTGTEQFF. The CDR3 nucleotides are TGTGCCAGCAGCCAAACTGGAACTGAGCAGTTCTTC. This chain connects TRBV3-1 to TRBJ2-1, with no clear D. The CDR3 is 12 residues long. The V gene lost 2 bases and the J gene lost 9 bases, with 8 bases spanning the gap. Looked up from germline, CDR1 is LGHDT and CDR2 is YNNKEL (reference sequence).

This clonotype occurred a few times. The V call is TRBV5-1, the J call TRBJ1-1, with 8 bases that match TRBD1. The CDR3 runs to 17 residues. Germline lookup yields CDR1 SGHRS and CDR2 YFSETQ. The J segment lost 5 bases and the V segment lost 0 bases, leaving 12 bases of the junction unmatched. CDR3 sequence: CASSLGPAGGAMTEAFF. Here the CDR3 DNA reads TGCGCCAGCAGCTTGGGGCCGGCAGGGGGCGCGATGACTGAAGCTTTCTTT. The full variable domain, completed using reference TRBV5-1 and TRBJ1-1, is KAGVTQTPRYLIKTRGQQVTLSCSPISGHRSVSWYQQTPGQGLQFLFEYFSETQRNKGNFPGRFSGRQFSNSRSEMNVSTLELGDSALYLCASSLGPAGGAMTEAFFGQGTRLTVV.

V usage is TRBV15 and J usage is TRBJ2-7; 11 nucleotides match TRBD2. Germline loops: CDR1 LNHNV, CDR2 YYDKDF (reference sequence). The CDR3 is 22 residues long. V shed 1 base, J shed 6 bases, and the junction held 26 bases outside the gene matches. Here the CDR3 DNA reads TGTGCCACCAGCAGAGGTCCTAACCCAGGGGGTAGAACTAGCGGGGGACGGGCCGAGCAGTACTTC. Its protein product is CATSRGPNPGGRTSGGRAEQYF.

A single count supports this clonotype. This sequence joins TRBV5-6 and TRBJ1-6; D not certain. V lost 5 bases and J 0 bases, leaving 12 bases between the germline ends. This CDR3 comprises 16 residues. Per germline, CDR1 SGHDT and CDR2 YYEEEE. The CDR3 DNA sequence: TGTGCCAGCAGAAAAGGTGGGAGCTCCTATAATTCACCCCTCCACTTT. It is translated as CASRKGGSSYNSPLHF.

This clonotype was detected a few times. The chain employs TRBV7-9 and TRBJ2-1; D might be TRBD2 (5 bases). Germline-derived CDR1 and CDR2 are SEHNR and FQNEAQ (reference sequence). The CDR3 runs 14 residues. V dropped 2 bases and J dropped 7 bases, with 12 bases sitting between them. The CDR3 DNA sequence: TGTGCCAGCAGCTTAAGTGCCAGCGGTAATGAGCAGTTCTTC. Translated: CASSLSASGNEQFF.

V is TRBV29-1 and J is TRBJ2-7; 9 nucleotides align to TRBD2. This CDR3 has 19 residues. Per the germline V gene, CDR1 is SQVTM and CDR2 is ANQGSEA. The V segment lost 1 base and the J segment 0 bases; nucleotides outside the gene matches: 16. The CDR3 coding sequence is TGCAGCGTTGAAGTCCTCCTAGCGGGAAGTGCCCATAGCTCCTACGAGCAGTACTTC. Amino acid sequence: CSVEVLLAGSAHSSYEQYF.

The genes are TRBV5-1 and TRBJ2-1; possible D gene TRBD1, 6 bases. Germline V gives CDR1 SGHRS, CDR2 YFSETQ. CDR3 length equals 14 residues. Trimming cost V 3 bases and J 4 bases, with 11 bases left between them. In DNA form, the CDR3 reads TGCGCCAGCAGCTCCTACAGGGATTACAATGAGCAGTTCTTC. Its protein is CASSSYRDYNEQFF.

The chain joins TRBV7-9 to TRBJ2-7; TRBD1 is a possible D gene (6 bases). The V end lost 4 bases, the J end lost 2 bases, and 12 bases lay between the germline ends. Germline V lookup: CDR1 SEHNR, CDR2 FQNEAQ (reference sequence). The CDR3 spans 14 residues. CDR3 nucleotides: TGTGCCAGCAGCTCCGGACAGCCGCCCTACGAGCAGTACTTC. This gives the protein CASSSGQPPYEQYF.

The chain joins TRBV5-1 to TRBJ2-2, with unresolved D. Trimming cost V 5 bases and J 0 bases, with 11 bases left between them. This CDR3 contains 15 residues. From germline, CDR1 is SGHRS and CDR2 YFSETQ. CDR3 in amino acids: CASRRGVSNTGELFF. The CDR3 DNA sequence: TGCGCCAGCAGGCGCGGCGTTTCGAACACCGGGGAGCTGTTTTTT.

This clonotype was counted a few times. The chain couples TRBV7-9 to TRBJ1-1; D is perhaps TRBD1 (6 bases). Germline V gene sequence: CDR1 SEHNR, CDR2 FQNEAQ (reference sequence). The CDR3 contains 16 residues. V was shortened by 2 bases and J by 0 bases, with 13 bases between the two germline ends. The CDR3 is CASSLIGQYMNTEAFF. The CDR3 DNA is TGTGCCAGCAGCTTAATAGGACAGTACATGAACACTGAAGCTTTCTTT.

A word on this clonotype: A single base separates this from a much larger clone, so it may be a read error. The chain couples TRBV20-1 to TRBJ2-7; 8 nucleotides match TRBD1. Germline-derived CDR1 and CDR2 are DFQATT and SNEGSKA (reference sequence). Losses at the gene ends were 6 bases for V and 6 bases for J; bases not matched to a gene: 10. The CDR3 sequence is 13 residues long. This CDR3 is CSASPRGLSEQYF. In DNA, the CDR3 is TGCAGTGCCAGCCCCAGGGGGCTTTCCGAGCAGTACTTC.